The clone carrying this TCR beta chain has a count of ten or more. What it binds is not known. Germline-derived CDR1 and CDR2 are SGHTA and FQGNSA. This CDR3 has 13 residues. V dropped 1 base and J dropped 8 bases, with 8 bases sitting between them. Making the TCR beta libraries involved quantitative 5'-RACE with molecular barcodes. TCRdb called the 5' RACE reads again in MiXCR, with one record for every CDR3 protein. The sample shows around 120,000 distinct CDR3 sequences, over 7% of them seen only once. The sample belongs to a study of CD8 T cells in ankylosing spondylitis. Study results and limitations: Significant enrichment of disease-linked clones was reportedly seen in matched ankylosing spondylitis synovial fluid. Earlier reports found some motif variants in synovial fluid and blood in reactive arthritis. In ankylosing spondylitis blood, a motif of eight highly homologous TCR beta variants appeared characteristic.

This TCR derives from a male donor with ankylosing spondylitis or in good health (not recorded which). The chain carries TRBV7-2 and TRBJ2-2, with D perhaps TRBD1 (5 bases). The sample taken for sequencing was blood, either unsorted or a sorted T cell fraction (not recorded which). In DNA form, the CDR3 reads TGTGCCAGCAGCTTAGTAAGGGGTGGGGAGCTGTTTTTT. Translation gives CASSLVRGGELFF. Supplemented by reference TRBV7-2 and TRBJ2-2, the full variable domain reads GAGVSQSPSNKVTEKGKDVELRCDPISGHTALYWYRQSLGQGLEFLIYFQGNSAPDKSGLPSDRFSAERTGGSVSTLTIQRTQQEDSAVYLCASSLVRGGELFFGEGSRLTVL.